These T cell receptor beta chains were read from a single sample in a study of OX40 agonist ivuxolimab in advanced cancers. Sequencing used immunoSEQ multiplex PCR; TCRdb keeps in-frame clones, though not all of them. The sample holds tens of thousands of clones, around 93% seen once. This specimen consisted of CD4+ or CD8+ T cells sorted from blood, obtained in a trial of the OX40 agonist ivuxolimab. The receptors stem from an adult with an advanced solid tumor such as melanoma, head and neck, liver or kidney cancer. The CDR3 runs from the conserved cysteine through the conserved F or W. Each record gives: J gene, clone size, V gene, D gene, CDR3 DNA, CDR3 protein. D genes are given only for firm matches. Not all rows give a size; the values are once, few, many and, for expanded clones, a class.

j_call: TRBJ2-7; clone_size: -; v_call: TRBV10-3; d_call: TRBD2; cdr3_nt: TGTGCCATCAGGATCCCAGAAGCGGGAGGGATCGACGAGCAGTACTTC; cdr3_aa: CAIRIPEAGGIDEQYF
j_call: TRBJ1-1; clone_size: -; v_call: TRBV4-3; d_call: -; cdr3_nt: TGCGCCAGCAGCCACACTGGACGGAACACTGAAGCTTTCTTT; cdr3_aa: CASSHTGRNTEAFF
j_call: TRBJ1-1; clone_size: -; v_call: TRBV7-6; d_call: -; cdr3_nt: TGTGCCAGCAGCTTAAGCCGGCGGGGGCGTATGAACACTGAAGCTTTCTTT; cdr3_aa: CASSLSRRGRMNTEAFF
j_call: TRBJ2-7; clone_size: -; v_call: TRBV7-9; d_call: TRBD2; cdr3_nt: TGTGCCAGCAGCTCGGGGTGGAGCGGGAGGGCGGCCCACGAGCAGTACTTC; cdr3_aa: CASSSGWSGRAAHEQYF
j_call: TRBJ1-1; clone_size: -; v_call: TRBV6-5; d_call: TRBD1; cdr3_nt: TGTGCCAGCAGTCAGGGGGTCAACACTGAAGCTTTCTTT; cdr3_aa: CASSQGVNTEAFF
j_call: TRBJ2-7; clone_size: -; v_call: TRBV5-1; d_call: -; cdr3_nt: TGCGCCAGCAGCTTGGGTGGGGCCGAGCAGTACTTC; cdr3_aa: CASSLGGAEQYF
j_call: TRBJ1-1; clone_size: -; v_call: TRBV6-5; d_call: -; cdr3_nt: TGTGCCAGCAGTTACCCCGTGTCAGAAGCTTTCTTT; cdr3_aa: CASSYPVSEAFF
j_call: TRBJ2-2; clone_size: -; v_call: TRBV11-3; d_call: -; cdr3_nt: TGTGCCAGCAGCTTAGGCCTCGTGGGGTTTGACGGGGAGCTGTTTTTT; cdr3_aa: CASSLGLVGFDGELFF
j_call: TRBJ1-1; clone_size: -; v_call: TRBV7-9; d_call: -; cdr3_nt: TGTGCCAGCAGCCCTTCTTGGACAGCTTCTAACACTGAAGCTTTCTTT; cdr3_aa: CASSPSWTASNTEAFF
j_call: TRBJ1-5; clone_size: few; v_call: TRBV2; d_call: -; cdr3_nt: TGTGCGGCAAGCAGGACAGACGCCACCATCAATCAGCCCCAGCATTTT; cdr3_aa: CAASRTDATINQPQHF
j_call: TRBJ2-2; clone_size: once; v_call: TRBV15; d_call: -; cdr3_nt: TGTGCCACCAGCCTAGCAGGGGATTTTAGGGAGCTGTTTTTT; cdr3_aa: CATSLAGDFRELFF
j_call: TRBJ2-7; clone_size: -; v_call: TRBV30; d_call: TRBD2; cdr3_nt: TGTGCCTGGAGTGTAGGGACTATTACTTACGAGCAGTACTTC; cdr3_aa: CAWSVGTITYEQYF
j_call: TRBJ2-5; clone_size: -; v_call: TRBV30; d_call: -; cdr3_nt: TGTGCCTGGAGTGTACGGGGGCGGCGGGAGACCCAGTACTTC; cdr3_aa: CAWSVRGRRETQYF
j_call: TRBJ1-1; clone_size: -; v_call: TRBV19; d_call: TRBD1; cdr3_nt: TGTGCCAGTAGTATAGGAGACAGGGGCCGAACTGAAGCTTTCTTT; cdr3_aa: CASSIGDRGRTEAFF
j_call: TRBJ2-7; clone_size: once; v_call: TRBV27; d_call: TRBD2; cdr3_nt: TGTGCCAGCAGTTGGGCGGGGGGGCAGTACGAGCAGTACTTC; cdr3_aa: CASSWAGGQYEQYF
j_call: TRBJ1-5; clone_size: -; v_call: TRBV7-2; d_call: -; cdr3_nt: TGTGCCAGCAGCTTAGGTGACGGCGTGAATCAGCCCCAGCATTTT; cdr3_aa: CASSLGDGVNQPQHF
j_call: TRBJ2-1; clone_size: -; v_call: TRBV11-2; d_call: TRBD2; cdr3_nt: TGTGCCAGCAGCTTAGGTGTTGCGGGGGGCAATGAGCAGTTCTTC; cdr3_aa: CASSLGVAGGNEQFF
j_call: TRBJ2-7; clone_size: -; v_call: TRBV10-3; d_call: -; cdr3_nt: TGTGCCATCCAAGATTTCGGGGTTCACTCCTACGAGCAGTACTTC; cdr3_aa: CAIQDFGVHSYEQYF
j_call: TRBJ2-2; clone_size: few; v_call: TRBV27; d_call: TRBD2; cdr3_nt: TGTGCCAGCAGTTTGGTTTGGGCGGGAGGGACCGGGGAGCTGTTTTTT; cdr3_aa: CASSLVWAGGTGELFF
j_call: TRBJ2-2; clone_size: -; v_call: TRBV6-5; d_call: -; cdr3_nt: TGTGCCAGCAGTAAGGGGTTGGCCGGGGAGCTGTTTTTT; cdr3_aa: CASSKGLAGELFF
j_call: TRBJ2-6; clone_size: -; v_call: TRBV7-9; d_call: TRBD1; cdr3_nt: TGTGCCAGCAGCCGCCAGGGGGCGCAGTCTGGGGCCAACGTCCTGACTTTC; cdr3_aa: CASSRQGAQSGANVLTF
j_call: TRBJ1-4; clone_size: once; v_call: TRBV4-2; d_call: -; cdr3_nt: TGTGCCAGCAGCCAAGGCAGGGATACTAATGAAAAACTGTTTTTT; cdr3_aa: CASSQGRDTNEKLFF
j_call: TRBJ1-1; clone_size: -; v_call: TRBV6-1; d_call: -; cdr3_nt: TGTGCCAGCAGTGAAGTCGGGGGCTTGATGAACACTGAAGCTTTCTTT; cdr3_aa: CASSEVGGLMNTEAFF
j_call: TRBJ2-5; clone_size: -; v_call: TRBV5-5; d_call: -; cdr3_nt: TGTGCCAGCAGCTTTGCTGGTACTTCGGCATTTGGGGTAGAGACCCAGTACTTC; cdr3_aa: CASSFAGTSAFGVETQYF
j_call: TRBJ1-5; clone_size: -; v_call: TRBV9; d_call: -; cdr3_nt: TGTGCCAGCAGCCCCTCGGGAGCCTCCAATCAGCCCCAGCATTTT; cdr3_aa: CASSPSGASNQPQHF
j_call: TRBJ2-7; clone_size: -; v_call: TRBV5-4; d_call: -; cdr3_nt: TGTGCCAGCAGCCAAGAAACCGGGAACTCCTACGAGCAGTACTTC; cdr3_aa: CASSQETGNSYEQYF
j_call: TRBJ2-1; clone_size: once; v_call: TRBV6-4; d_call: -; cdr3_nt: TGTGCCAGCAGATTAGACAGTTACAATGAGCAGTTCTTC; cdr3_aa: CASRLDSYNEQFF
j_call: TRBJ2-6; clone_size: -; v_call: TRBV11-3; d_call: -; cdr3_nt: TGTGCCAGCAGCTTTCTACGTAGCCTAGGGGCCAACGTCCTGACTTTC; cdr3_aa: CASSFLRSLGANVLTF
j_call: TRBJ2-7; clone_size: -; v_call: TRBV4-3; d_call: -; cdr3_nt: TGCGCCAGCAGCCAAGGGCAGGGTACCTACGAGCAGTACTTC; cdr3_aa: CASSQGQGTYEQYF
j_call: TRBJ1-2; clone_size: -; v_call: TRBV27; d_call: -; cdr3_nt: TGTGCCAGCTCTTCGATCGGTGGCTCTGGCTACACCTTC; cdr3_aa: CASSSIGGSGYTF
j_call: TRBJ1-2; clone_size: -; v_call: TRBV28; d_call: -; cdr3_nt: TGTGCCAGCAGTTTCAGGGGCGATGGCTACACCTTC; cdr3_aa: CASSFRGDGYTF
j_call: TRBJ1-6; clone_size: -; v_call: TRBV19; d_call: TRBD1; cdr3_nt: TGTGCCAGTAGTTGGACAGGGGAATATTCACCCCTCCACTTT; cdr3_aa: CASSWTGEYSPLHF
j_call: TRBJ1-2; clone_size: once; v_call: TRBV19; d_call: -; cdr3_nt: TGTGCCAGTAGCCCACCCGGGGACGGCTACACCTTC; cdr3_aa: CASSPPGDGYTF
j_call: TRBJ2-6; clone_size: -; v_call: TRBV11-2; d_call: -; cdr3_nt: TGTGCCAGTTACTCTGGGGCCAACGTCCTGACTTTC; cdr3_aa: CASYSGANVLTF
j_call: TRBJ2-1; clone_size: -; v_call: TRBV27; d_call: TRBD1; cdr3_nt: TGTGCCAGCAGTTTTTGGACAGGCCCTATGGGCAATGAGCAGTTCTTC; cdr3_aa: CASSFWTGPMGNEQFF
j_call: TRBJ2-7; clone_size: -; v_call: TRBV7-9; d_call: -; cdr3_nt: TGTGCCAGCAGCGACGGTACAGGGCTTGACGAGCAATACTTC; cdr3_aa: CASSDGTGLDEQYF
j_call: TRBJ2-2; clone_size: -; v_call: TRBV4-3; d_call: -; cdr3_nt: TGCGCCAGCAGCCAAGTAGGGGGGATAGTGGCCGGGGAGCTGTTTTTT; cdr3_aa: CASSQVGGIVAGELFF
j_call: TRBJ1-1; clone_size: -; v_call: TRBV9; d_call: TRBD1; cdr3_nt: TGTGCCAGCAGCCTTCTAGGTACAGGGGGACACACTGAAGCTTTCTTT; cdr3_aa: CASSLLGTGGHTEAFF
j_call: TRBJ1-4; clone_size: -; v_call: TRBV11-2; d_call: TRBD1; cdr3_nt: TGTGCCAGCAGCTTACCTCCTAGGGGGCCGGCTAATGAAAAACTGTTTTTT; cdr3_aa: CASSLPPRGPANEKLFF
j_call: TRBJ2-2; clone_size: -; v_call: TRBV4-3; d_call: -; cdr3_nt: TGCGCCAGCAGCCAAGATCTGTATCCCACCGGGGAGCTGTTTTTT; cdr3_aa: CASSQDLYPTGELFF
j_call: TRBJ1-1; clone_size: -; v_call: TRBV28; d_call: TRBD1; cdr3_nt: TGTGCCAGCAGTTTTCGCAGGGGGCAGACCACTGAAGCTTTCTTT; cdr3_aa: CASSFRRGQTTEAFF
j_call: TRBJ1-5; clone_size: few; v_call: TRBV21-1; d_call: -; cdr3_nt: TGTGCCAGCAGCAAAGTGTTTGGCAATCAGCCCCAGCATTTT; cdr3_aa: CASSKVFGNQPQHF
j_call: TRBJ2-3; clone_size: -; v_call: TRBV28; d_call: -; cdr3_nt: TGTGCCAGCAGTTTTCTGTTCCGGCGGGACACAGATACGCAGTATTTT; cdr3_aa: CASSFLFRRDTDTQYF
j_call: TRBJ2-5; clone_size: -; v_call: TRBV27; d_call: -; cdr3_nt: TGTGCCAGCAGTTTATTCGGGGCCCGTCATGAGACCCAGTACTTC; cdr3_aa: CASSLFGARHETQYF
j_call: TRBJ2-7; clone_size: -; v_call: TRBV5-6; d_call: TRBD2; cdr3_nt: TGTGCCAGCAGCTTGGCCGGGACTAGCGCCTACGAGCAGTACTTC; cdr3_aa: CASSLAGTSAYEQYF
j_call: TRBJ2-7; clone_size: -; v_call: TRBV6-1; d_call: -; cdr3_nt: TGTGCCAGCAGTGAAGCGCTTGCGACCTCCTACGAGCAGTACTTC; cdr3_aa: CASSEALATSYEQYF
j_call: TRBJ2-7; clone_size: -; v_call: TRBV4-1; d_call: -; cdr3_nt: TGCGCCAGCAGCCAAGGATTAGGGCCCTCAACGGGCTCCTACGAGCAGTACTTC; cdr3_aa: CASSQGLGPSTGSYEQYF
j_call: TRBJ1-5; clone_size: -; v_call: TRBV28; d_call: -; cdr3_nt: TGTGCCAGCAGTCATGGGGGCAGAGGCAATCAGCCCCAGCATTTT; cdr3_aa: CASSHGGRGNQPQHF
j_call: TRBJ2-5; clone_size: once; v_call: TRBV6-5; d_call: -; cdr3_nt: TGTGCCAGCAGTTTTTCCGGGAATCGGGAGACCCAGTACTTC; cdr3_aa: CASSFSGNRETQYF
j_call: TRBJ1-1; clone_size: -; v_call: TRBV19; d_call: -; cdr3_nt: TGTGCCAGTAGCCAGGCCCTGACTGAAGCTTTCTTT; cdr3_aa: CASSQALTEAFF
j_call: TRBJ2-7; clone_size: -; v_call: TRBV11-2; d_call: TRBD1; cdr3_nt: TGTGCCACTACCGGGACAGGGCGATACGAGCAGTACTTC; cdr3_aa: CATTGTGRYEQYF
j_call: TRBJ2-7; clone_size: once; v_call: TRBV27; d_call: -; cdr3_nt: TGTGCCAGCAGTTTGCACAGCTCCTACGAGCAGTACTTC; cdr3_aa: CASSLHSSYEQYF
j_call: TRBJ1-2; clone_size: few; v_call: TRBV7-9; d_call: -; cdr3_nt: TGTGCCAGCACCACCCCGACAGCAGTAATAAACTATGGCTACACCTTC; cdr3_aa: CASTTPTAVINYGYTF